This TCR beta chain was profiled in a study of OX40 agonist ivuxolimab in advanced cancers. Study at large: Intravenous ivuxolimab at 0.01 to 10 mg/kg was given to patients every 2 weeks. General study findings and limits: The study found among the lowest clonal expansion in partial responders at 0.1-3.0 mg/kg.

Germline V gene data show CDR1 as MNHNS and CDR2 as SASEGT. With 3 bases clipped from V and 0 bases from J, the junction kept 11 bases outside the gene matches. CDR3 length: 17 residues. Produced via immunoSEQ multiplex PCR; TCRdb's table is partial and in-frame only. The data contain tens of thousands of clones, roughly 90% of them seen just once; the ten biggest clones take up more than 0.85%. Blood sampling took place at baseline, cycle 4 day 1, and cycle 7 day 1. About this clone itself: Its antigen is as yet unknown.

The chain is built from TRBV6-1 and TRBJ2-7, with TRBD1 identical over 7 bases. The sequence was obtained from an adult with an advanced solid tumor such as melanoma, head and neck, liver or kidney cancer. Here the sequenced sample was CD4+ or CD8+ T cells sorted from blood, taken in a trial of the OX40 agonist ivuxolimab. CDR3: CASSDPPGQLLSYEQYF. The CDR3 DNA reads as TGTGCCAGCAGTGACCCTCCGGGACAGCTCCTCTCCTACGAGCAGTACTTC.